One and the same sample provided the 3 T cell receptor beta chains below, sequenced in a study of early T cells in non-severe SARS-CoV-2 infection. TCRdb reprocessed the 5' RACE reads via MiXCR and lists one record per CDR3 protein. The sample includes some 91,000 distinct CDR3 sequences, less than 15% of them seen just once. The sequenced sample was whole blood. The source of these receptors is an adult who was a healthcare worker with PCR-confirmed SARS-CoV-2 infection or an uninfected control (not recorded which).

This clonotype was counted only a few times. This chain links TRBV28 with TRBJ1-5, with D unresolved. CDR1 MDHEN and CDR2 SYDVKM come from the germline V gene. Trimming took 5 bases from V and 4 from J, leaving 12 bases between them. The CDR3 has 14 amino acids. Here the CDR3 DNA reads TGTGCCAGCAGTCGCGGGTCTTTGAATCAGCCCCAGCATTTT. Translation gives CASSRGSLNQPQHF.

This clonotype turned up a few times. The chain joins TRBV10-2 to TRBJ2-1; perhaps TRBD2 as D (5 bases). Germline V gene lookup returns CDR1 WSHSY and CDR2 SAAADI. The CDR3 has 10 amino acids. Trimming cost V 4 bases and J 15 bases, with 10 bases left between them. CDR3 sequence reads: CASSGGQWFF. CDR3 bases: TGCGCCAGCAGTGGAGGGCAGTGGTTCTTC.

CDR3 sequence: CSVSLNTEAFF. The CDR3 nucleotides are TGCAGCGTAAGTTTGAACACTGAAGCTTTCTTT. J is TRBJ1-1 and V is TRBV29-1; no clear D. The V and J ends lost 6 bases and 0 bases respectively, with 5 bases between them. The CDR3 runs 11 residues. Germline lookup yields CDR1 SQVTM and CDR2 ANQGSEA.